Shown below are 28 T cell receptor beta chains from a single sample sequenced in a study of shared clonotypes between healthy human individuals. Some clones are missing from TCRdb's copy, which holds only in-frame ones; the method was immunoSEQ multiplex PCR. This sample has about 510,000 clones, with almost 97% found just once. The sequenced material came from naive CD4+ T cells sorted from blood. Subset defined: CD45RA+ positively selected. These receptors were collected from a woman aged 25-40 years in good health.

This chain uses TRBV28 with TRBJ2-6, with TRBD2 matching 7 bases. The CDR3 extends over 20 amino acids. The V and J ends lost 1 base and 0 bases, in that order; junction bases with no gene match: 12. Germline V gene data show CDR1 as MDHEN and CDR2 as SYDVKM. The CDR3 DNA sequence: TGTGCCAGCAGTTTATTTCTGGGGGAGGGCATGAGCTCTGGGGCCAACGTCCTGACTTTC. It is translated as CASSLFLGEGMSSGANVLTF.

This chain links TRBV25-1 with TRBJ1-3; D is undetermined. This CDR3 has 14 residues. Deletions cut 2 bases from V and 4 bases from J, with 9 bases between. The V gene's germline CDR1 is MGHDK and CDR2 SYGVNS. In DNA form, the CDR3 reads TGTGCCAGCAGTGAAACCTATAGGGGAAACACCATATATTTT. This translates into CASSETYRGNTIYF.

The V gene is TRBV19, the J gene TRBJ1-1, with D tentatively TRBD1 (5 bases). The V gene lost 4 bases and the J gene lost 2 bases, with 20 bases spanning the gap. Germline V lookup: CDR1 LNHDA, CDR2 SQIVND (reference sequence). The CDR3 extends over 17 amino acids. The CDR3: CASSSSKTGTVNTEAFF. The CDR3 coding sequence is TGTGCCAGTAGTAGTAGTAAGACGGGGACGGTAAACACTGAAGCTTTCTTT.

The V call is TRBV28, the J call TRBJ1-6, with 9 bases that match TRBD1. Per the germline V gene, CDR1 is MDHEN and CDR2 is SYDVKM. This CDR3 is built from 15 residues. Losses at the gene ends were 5 bases for V and 7 bases for J; bases not matched to a gene: 6. The CDR3 DNA reads as TGTGCCAGCAGTCCCGAACAGGGGGCAAATTCACCCCTCCACTTT. It yields the protein CASSPEQGANSPLHF.

The chain joins TRBV10-3 to TRBJ1-1, with D possibly TRBD1 on 5 matching bases. Germline lookup yields CDR1 ENHRY and CDR2 SYGVKD. The V and J ends lost 7 bases and 3 bases respectively, with 18 bases between them. CDR3 length: 15 amino acids. This CDR3 is CAINQGWSRDTEAFF. The CDR3 coding sequence is TGTGCCATCAACCAGGGTTGGAGTCGGGACACTGAAGCTTTCTTT.

This chain connects TRBV7-2 to TRBJ2-7; 8 bases agree with TRBD2. Trimming removed 5 bases from V and 2 bases from J; junction bases left unmatched: 8. This CDR3 has 15 residues. Germline assignment: CDR1 SGHTA and CDR2 FQGNSA. The CDR3 spells CASSHRTSFTYEQYF. The CDR3 coding sequence is TGTGCCAGCAGCCACCGGACTAGCTTTACCTACGAGCAGTACTTC.

The gene calls are TRBV6-1 and TRBJ2-4, with 7 positions matching TRBD2. In germline, CDR1 is MNHNS, CDR2 SASEGT. J gave up 7 bases and V 4 bases, and 4 bases lay outside the gene matches. CDR3 size: 13 residues. The CDR3 bases are TGTGCCAGCAGTGCGACGGGGGGTAACATTCAGTACTTC. Residues: CASSATGGNIQYF.

The chain combines TRBV19 with TRBJ2-1; no firm D call. Trimming removed 5 bases at V and 9 bases at J, with 17 bases between. The CDR3 spans 14 residues. Germline V CDR1 and CDR2: LNHDA, SQIVND (reference sequence). The CDR3 reads CASSPDPNNREQFF. The CDR3 nucleotides read TGTGCCAGTAGTCCCGACCCCAATAATCGTGAGCAGTTCTTC.

The chain uses TRBV7-8 and TRBJ2-7; 9 bases fit TRBD1. Germline V CDR1 and CDR2: SGHVS, FQNEAQ. V shed 4 bases and J 1 base; nucleotides not matched to a gene: 14. This CDR3 region has 18 residues. The CDR3 DNA reads as TGTGCCAGCAGCTCATATGGACAGGGGAAAGGACCGTCCTACGAGCAGTACTTC. Its protein product is CASSSYGQGKGPSYEQYF. The full variable domain, with the rest looked up from reference TRBV7-8 and TRBJ2-7, is GAGVSQSPRYKVAKRGQDVALRCDPISGHVSLFWYQQALGQGPEFLTYFQNEAQLDKSGLPSDRFFAERPEGSVSTLKIQRTQQEDSAVYLCASSSYGQGKGPSYEQYFGPGTRLTVT.

The chain recombines TRBV7-9 with TRBJ2-7, with 7 bases lining up with TRBD2. The CDR3 covers 14 residues. Looked up from germline, CDR1 is SEHNR and CDR2 is FQNEAQ (reference sequence). With 5 bases clipped from V and 3 bases from J, the junction kept 7 bases outside the gene matches. This chain's CDR3 is CASSERGGSYEQYF. DNA of the CDR3: TGTGCCAGCAGCGAAAGGGGCGGGAGCTACGAGCAGTACTTC. Using reference TRBV7-9 and TRBJ2-7 for the parts outside the CDR3, the full variable domain is DTGVSQNPRHKITKRGQNVTFRCDPISEHNRLYWYRQTLGQGPEFLTYFQNEAQLEKSRLLSDRFSAERPKGSFSTLEIQRTEQGDSAMYLCASSERGGSYEQYFGPGTRLTVT.

In this sample, this clone turned up once. CDR3 DNA sequence: TGTGCCAGCAGAGAACCTGCAGGACACTATGGCTACACCTTC. It translates to CASREPAGHYGYTF. This chain connects TRBV27 to TRBJ1-2, with no clear D. Germline lookup yields CDR1 MNHEY and CDR2 SMNVEV (reference sequence). Trimming pared 6 bases from V and 3 bases from J, leaving 14 bases between. The CDR3 is 14 residues long.

The chain couples TRBV28 to TRBJ2-5; the D gene is possibly TRBD1 (6 bases). Germline assignment: CDR1 MDHEN and CDR2 SYDVKM. Deletions cut 2 bases from V and 3 bases from J, with 13 bases between. The CDR3 consists of 15 residues. The CDR3 loop is CASSLGGHGKETQYF. The CDR3 DNA sequence: TGTGCCAGCAGTTTAGGGGGCCACGGAAAAGAGACCCAGTACTTC.

The gene calls are TRBV9 and TRBJ1-4; D is uncertain. With 0 bases removed from V and 7 bases from J, the gap between germline ends came to 16 bases. The CDR3 has 16 amino acids. Germline CDR1 reads SGDLS; CDR2 reads YYNGEE. The CDR3 DNA reads TGTGCCAGCAGCGTAGCTCCTGCAGGAACAATTGAAAAACTGTTTTTT. It encodes CASSVAPAGTIEKLFF.

The chain uses TRBV19 and TRBJ1-1; TRBD1 is a possible D gene (5 bases). V gave up 7 bases and J gave up 11 bases, with 11 bases separating them. The V gene's germline CDR1 is LNHDA and CDR2 SQIVND (reference sequence). This CDR3 spans 10 amino acids. CDR3 DNA sequence: TGTGCCAGTAAGTCTGGGACGGCTTTCTTT. This gives the protein CASKSGTAFF.

The V gene is TRBV27, the J gene TRBJ1-1, with D unclear. Looked up from germline, CDR1 is MNHEY and CDR2 is SMNVEV (reference sequence). The CDR3 has 14 amino acids. Trimming left V 6 bases short and J 2 bases short, with 13 bases between. In nucleotides, the CDR3 is TGTGCCAGCAGCAATCAATGGGGAAACACTGAAGCTTTCTTT. Its protein is CASSNQWGNTEAFF.

The chain recombines TRBV18 with TRBJ2-5; D call uncertain. V lost 1 base and J 5 bases, leaving 8 bases between the germline ends. The CDR3 covers 13 residues. Germline CDR1 and CDR2: KGHSH and LQKENI. The CDR3 coding sequence is TGTGCCAGCTCACCACAGGGCCGGGAGACCCAGTACTTC. Its protein product is CASSPQGRETQYF. Variable domain in full (rest from reference TRBV18 and TRBJ2-5): NAGVMQNPRHLVRRRGQEARLRCSPMKGHSHVYWYRQLPEEGLKFMVYLQKENIIDESGMPKERFSAEFPKEGPSILRIQQVVRGDSAAYFCASSPQGRETQYFGPGTRLLVL.

V usage is TRBV28 and J usage is TRBJ2-7; 8 nucleotides line up with TRBD2. V was clipped by 8 bases and J by 2 bases; unmatched bases: 11. The CDR3 is made up of 15 amino acids. Germline CDR1 is MDHEN and CDR2 is SYDVKM. The CDR3 loop is CASGMIAGSTYEQYF. Written as DNA, the CDR3 is TGTGCCAGCGGGATGATAGCGGGAAGTACCTACGAGCAGTACTTC.

On this clone: Additional DNA sequences in this sample encode the identical CDR3. This rearrangement joins TRBV11-2 to TRBJ2-1; tentatively, D is TRBD2 (7 bases). Trimming took 3 bases from V and 1 from J, leaving 10 bases between them. Germline assignment: CDR1 SGHAT and CDR2 FQNNGV. There are 15 residues in the CDR3. CDR3 nucleotides: TGTGCCAGCAGCTTGGGAGGGGGGTCCTACAATGAGCAGTTCTTC. The encoded protein is CASSLGGGSYNEQFF.

This chain's CDR3 is CASSGGQGALDTQYF. The CDR3 nucleotides are TGTGCCAGCAGTGGGGGACAGGGGGCGTTAGATACGCAGTATTTT. The J gene is TRBJ2-3, the V gene TRBV6-1, with TRBD1 matching 12 bases. The trim removed 4 bases at V and 5 bases at J, leaving 4 bases unmatched. Germline V gives CDR1 MNHNS, CDR2 SASEGT. The CDR3 totals 15 residues.

The J gene is TRBJ1-2, the V gene TRBV7-2; possibly TRBD1 for D (5 bases). V lost 4 bases and J 5 bases, leaving 17 bases between the germline ends. CDR3 length: 15 amino acids. Germline values: CDR1 SGHTA, CDR2 FQGNSA. This CDR3 reads CASSSISQGRYGYTF. The CDR3, as DNA: TGTGCCAGCAGCTCCATTTCGCAGGGCCGGTATGGCTACACCTTC.

This CDR3 reads CASSFTTGPYEQYF. The CDR3 bases are TGTGCCAGCAGCTTCACTACAGGACCATACGAGCAGTACTTC. V is TRBV7-2 and J is TRBJ2-7, with D possibly being TRBD1 (5 bases). V was cut by 3 bases and J by 4 bases, with 13 bases left in between. Per germline, CDR1 SGHTA and CDR2 FQGNSA. The length of the CDR3 is 14 residues. The entire variable domain, with the rest obtained from reference TRBV7-2 and TRBJ2-7, is as follows: GAGVSQSPSNKVTEKGKDVELRCDPISGHTALYWYRQSLGQGLEFLIYFQGNSAPDKSGLPSDRFSAERTGGSVSTLTIQRTQQEDSAVYLCASSFTTGPYEQYFGPGTRLTVT.

The chain couples TRBV27 to TRBJ2-2; perhaps D is TRBD1 or TRBD2 (5 bases each). The length of the CDR3 is 16 residues. In germline, CDR1 is MNHEY, CDR2 SMNVEV (reference sequence). Deletions cut 0 bases from V and 6 bases from J, with 14 bases between. The CDR3 DNA is TGTGCCAGCAGTTTATCTGGGCAGGGAGTGGCCGGGGAGCTGTTTTTT. Translation: CASSLSGQGVAGELFF.

The chain couples TRBV6-5 to TRBJ2-7; a possible D gene is TRBD2 (6 bases). Trimming left V 6 bases short and J 3 bases short, with 9 bases between. Germline loops: CDR1 MNHEY, CDR2 SVGAGI. The CDR3 sequence is 12 residues long. CDR3 sequence (DNA): TGTGCCAGCAGGCGGGACGGCTACGAGCAGTACTTC. Residues: CASRRDGYEQYF.

The V gene is TRBV7-5, the J gene TRBJ1-1; the D segment call TRBD1 is taken from the table without a DNA check. TRBV7-5 is flagged as a pseudogene. The CDR3 extends over 14 amino acids. DNA for the CDR3: TGTGTCAGAAGCCTCACAGTCATGAACACTGAAGCTTTCTTT. It encodes CVRSLTVMNTEAFF.

The CDR3 sequence is CASSQAASGRSGGELFF. The CDR3 nucleotides are TGTGCCAGCAGCCAGGCCGCTAGCGGGAGGTCTGGCGGGGAGCTGTTTTTT. The chain uses TRBV7-2 and TRBJ2-2, with TRBD2 matching over 11 bases. Per the germline V gene, CDR1 is SGHTA and CDR2 is FQGNSA. The CDR3 extends over 17 amino acids. The V gene end was trimmed by 5 bases and the J gene end by 7 bases; junction bases not matched to a gene: 12.

The table lists this clone with a count of one. The rearrangement joins TRBV28 to TRBJ2-3, with 9 bases that match TRBD2. Germline lookup yields CDR1 MDHEN and CDR2 SYDVKM. Trimming removed 5 bases from V and 0 bases from J; junction bases left unmatched: 18. The CDR3 has 20 residues. This CDR3 reads CASSQSLAGVGGASTDTQYF. The CDR3 DNA sequence: TGTGCCAGCAGTCAGTCTTTAGCGGGAGTAGGGGGAGCTAGCACAGATACGCAGTATTTT.

This clone came up once. The CDR3 DNA is TGCGCCAGCAGCATTAGCGGGAGAGTTACCGGGGAGCTGTTTTTT. Translating it yields CASSISGRVTGELFF. The V call is TRBV5-1, the J call TRBJ2-2; 9 bases are shared with TRBD2. V lost 4 bases, J lost 5 bases, and 6 bases stayed unmatched. The germline V gene encodes CDR1 SGHRS and CDR2 YFSETQ. The CDR3 extends over 15 amino acids.

The J gene is TRBJ2-7, the V gene TRBV5-8, with D maybe TRBD2 (5 bases). Germline values: CDR1 SGHTS, CDR2 YDEGEE. The V gene lost 1 base and the J gene lost 8 bases, with 16 bases spanning the gap. This CDR3 spans 14 amino acids. The CDR3 loop is CASSLRSERVQQYF. The CDR3 DNA follows: TGTGCCAGCAGCTTGCGCAGCGAGAGGGTTCAGCAGTACTTC.